This note documents a single TCR beta chain sequence. Its binding antigen is unknown. No base-level quality is on record; no much larger clone is a single base apart. The sample originates from a study of T cell repertoires in cytomegalovirus infection (dated by TCRdb to about 2019). With regard to the full study: Recently identified HLA-C-restricted CMV epitopes, whose presentation resists viral immunomodulation, were targeted by peptide stimulations together with well-studied HLA-B-restricted epitopes. The HLA type of each donor mattered for the analysis, because public TCR beta signatures pointed to carriage of CMV infection along with the matching HLA type.

The sequencer listed for this sample is Illumina HiSeq 1500. In-frame beta chains were kept once TCRdb had trimmed the public reads at Q25 with fastp and called clones with MiXCR. A single entry per CDR3 protein holds the most common genes and DNA from its merged rows. The sample table shows approximately 340,000 distinct CDR3 sequences, and just under 30% are seen once. The ten largest account for about 19% of the sample. From cysteine to phenylalanine, the CDR3 is 17 amino acids long. Solely the CDR3 DNA is kept, with 51 bases framed from the first base. V trim: 0 bases; J trim: 9 bases; unmatched bases: 13. The germline V gene sets CDR1 to MNHEY and CDR2 to SVGAGI. What the study reported, not specific to this receptor: Cumulative frequency of public TCR beta family members discriminated carriers of CMV infection plus the relevant HLA type in this cohort and an independent roughly 330-donor cohort. The ex vivo response was dominated by HLA-C-restricted CMV-specific TCR beta clonotypes, which also provided the single most frequent clonotype in two of eight donors.

Sample treatment or condition, as interpreted from the label and publication: in vitro stimulation with specific CMV peptide epitopes to enrich CMV-specific T cells. This sequence originates from a human donor in good health (CMV status not recorded). Some clones in this sample may be carry-over from other donors' samples. The material sequenced was cultured PBMCs, taken from culture after CMV antigen stimulation. The chain uses TRBV6-5 and TRBJ2-3; TRBD2 aligns with 9 central bases. The CDR3 region: CASSYSSGEGTSKTQYF. The DNA is TGTGCCAGCAGTTACTCTTCGGGGGAAGGGACTAGCAAGACGCAGTATTTT.